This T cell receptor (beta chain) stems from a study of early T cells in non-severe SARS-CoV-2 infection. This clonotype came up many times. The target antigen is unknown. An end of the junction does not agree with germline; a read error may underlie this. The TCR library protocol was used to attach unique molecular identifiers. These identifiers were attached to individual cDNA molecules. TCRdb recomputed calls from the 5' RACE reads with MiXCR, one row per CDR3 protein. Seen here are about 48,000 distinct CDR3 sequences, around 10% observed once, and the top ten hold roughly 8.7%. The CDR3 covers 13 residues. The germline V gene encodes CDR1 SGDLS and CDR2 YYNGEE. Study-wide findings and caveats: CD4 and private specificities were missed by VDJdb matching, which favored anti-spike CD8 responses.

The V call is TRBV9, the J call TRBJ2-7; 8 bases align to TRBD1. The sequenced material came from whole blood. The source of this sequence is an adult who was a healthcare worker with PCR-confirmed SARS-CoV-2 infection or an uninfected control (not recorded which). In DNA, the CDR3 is TGTGCCAGCAGCTCCACCGGGACAGGCCCCGTGCACTTC. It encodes CASSSTGTGPVHF.